This T cell receptor beta chain emerged from a study of technical replicates of blood from a handful of donors. TCRdb's table, derived via immunoSEQ multiplex PCR, lists solely in-frame clones and lacks some. The data hold around 76,000 clones, with 80% to 95% observed a single time. The V gene lost 4 bases and the J gene lost 7 bases, with 13 bases spanning the gap. The CDR3 covers 14 residues. Germline loops: CDR1 MRHNA, CDR2 SNTAGT. The source is a human donor in good health. The rearrangement links TRBV6-4 to TRBJ2-2, with TRBD2 as a possible D gene (5 bases). What was sequenced was T cells isolated from PBMCs. CDR3: CASSALYRGGELFF. The CDR3 DNA follows: TGTGCCAGCAGTGCCTTATACCGGGGCGGGGAGCTGTTTTTT.